This TCR beta chain comes out of a study of CD8 T cells in ankylosing spondylitis. Findings and caveats of the study: Seven or eight highly homologous variants made up a TCR beta motif, and this motif appeared characteristic of ankylosing spondylitis blood. Disease-linked clones, CD8+, were relatively rare in peripheral blood.

TCR beta libraries were made by quantitative 5'-RACE with molecular barcodes. From the 5' RACE reads, TCRdb called clonotypes with MiXCR, one entry per CDR3 protein. The profile covers about 360,000 distinct CDR3 sequences, with roughly 22% appearing a single time and about an eighth taken by the ten largest. This clonotype was picked up a small number of times. Antigen: not known. The TCR sequence derives from a male donor with ankylosing spondylitis or in good health (not recorded which). Sequences were obtained from blood, either unsorted or a sorted T cell fraction (not recorded which).

The CDR3 spells CASRGLAEYNEQFF. The CDR3 bases are TGTGCCAGCCGGGGACTAGCGGAATACAATGAGCAGTTCTTC. The chain combines TRBV6-1 with TRBJ2-1; 11 bases match TRBD2. Germline values: CDR1 MNHNS, CDR2 SASEGT. The CDR3 length is 14 residues. Trimming cost V 8 bases and J 4 bases; bases outside gene matches: 4.